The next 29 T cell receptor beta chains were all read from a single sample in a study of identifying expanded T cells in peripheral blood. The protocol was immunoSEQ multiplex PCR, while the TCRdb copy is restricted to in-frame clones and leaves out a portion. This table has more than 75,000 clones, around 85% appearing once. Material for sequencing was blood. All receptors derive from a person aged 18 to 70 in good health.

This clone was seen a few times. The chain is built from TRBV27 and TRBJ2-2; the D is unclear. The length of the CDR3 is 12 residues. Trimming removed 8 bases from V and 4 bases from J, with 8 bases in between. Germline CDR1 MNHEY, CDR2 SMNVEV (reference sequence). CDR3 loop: CASADLTGELFF. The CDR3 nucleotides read TGTGCCAGCGCCGACCTCACCGGGGAGCTGTTTTTT.

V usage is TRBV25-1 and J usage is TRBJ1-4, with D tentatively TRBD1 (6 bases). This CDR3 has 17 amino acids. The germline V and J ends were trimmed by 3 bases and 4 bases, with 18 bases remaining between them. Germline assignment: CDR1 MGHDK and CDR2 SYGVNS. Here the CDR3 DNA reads TGTGCCAGCAGTGACTCTACCCTCGGACAGTTTAATGAAAAACTGTTTTTT. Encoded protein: CASSDSTLGQFNEKLFF.

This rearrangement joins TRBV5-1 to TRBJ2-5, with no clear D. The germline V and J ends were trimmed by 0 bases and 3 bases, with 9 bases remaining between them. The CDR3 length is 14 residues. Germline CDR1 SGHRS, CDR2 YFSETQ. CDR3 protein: CASSLATVKETQYF. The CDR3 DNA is TGCGCCAGCAGCTTGGCCACAGTTAAAGAGACCCAGTACTTC.

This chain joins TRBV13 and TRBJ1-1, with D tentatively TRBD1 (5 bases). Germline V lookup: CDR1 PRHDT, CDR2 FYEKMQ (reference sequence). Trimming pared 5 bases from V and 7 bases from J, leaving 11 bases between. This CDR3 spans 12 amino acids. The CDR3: CASSEMGLEAFF. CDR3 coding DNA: TGTGCCAGCAGCGAGATGGGGCTTGAAGCTTTCTTT.

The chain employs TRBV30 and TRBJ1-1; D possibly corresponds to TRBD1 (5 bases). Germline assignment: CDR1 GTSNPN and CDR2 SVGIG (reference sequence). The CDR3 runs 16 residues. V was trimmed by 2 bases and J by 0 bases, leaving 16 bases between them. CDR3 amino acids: CAWSSLRRAMNTEAFF. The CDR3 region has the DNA TGTGCCTGGAGTTCCCTTCGCAGGGCAATGAACACTGAAGCTTTCTTT.

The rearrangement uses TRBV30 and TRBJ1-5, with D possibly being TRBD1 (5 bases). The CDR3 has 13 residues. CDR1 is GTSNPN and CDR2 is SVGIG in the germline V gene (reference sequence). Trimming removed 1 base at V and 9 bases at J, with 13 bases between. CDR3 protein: CAWSGQGAGPQHF. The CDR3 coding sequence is TGTGCCTGGAGTGGGCAGGGAGCGGGGCCCCAGCATTTT.

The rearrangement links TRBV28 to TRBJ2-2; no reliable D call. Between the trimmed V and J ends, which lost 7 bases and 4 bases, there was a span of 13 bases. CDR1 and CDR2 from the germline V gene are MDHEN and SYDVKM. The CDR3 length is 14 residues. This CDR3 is CASNNGVATGELFF. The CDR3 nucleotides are TGTGCCAGCAATAATGGGGTGGCCACCGGGGAGCTGTTTTTT.

The CDR3 protein is CASSEEFKAVIFYGYTF. The CDR3 DNA sequence: TGTGCCAGCAGTGAAGAGTTCAAGGCAGTCATATTCTATGGCTACACCTTC. This chain uses TRBV6-1 with TRBJ1-2; no definite D call. CDR1 and CDR2 (germline): MNHNS, SASEGT. This CDR3 has 17 amino acids. Trimming left V 1 base short and J 4 bases short, with 19 bases between.

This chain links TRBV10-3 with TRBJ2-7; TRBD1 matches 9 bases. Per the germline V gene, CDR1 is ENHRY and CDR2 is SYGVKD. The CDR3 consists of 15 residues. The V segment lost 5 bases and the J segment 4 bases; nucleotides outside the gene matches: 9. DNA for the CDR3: TGTGCCATCAGTATCCGGGACAGGGAGATTTACGAGCAGTACTTC. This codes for CAISIRDREIYEQYF.

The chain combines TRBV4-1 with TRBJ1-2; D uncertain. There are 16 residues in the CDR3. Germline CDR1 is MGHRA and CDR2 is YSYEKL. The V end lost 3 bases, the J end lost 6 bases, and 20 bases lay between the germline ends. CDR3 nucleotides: TGCGCCAGCAGCCACCCCCGATCAGGTCCTTCGGATGGCTACACCTTC. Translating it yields CASSHPRSGPSDGYTF.

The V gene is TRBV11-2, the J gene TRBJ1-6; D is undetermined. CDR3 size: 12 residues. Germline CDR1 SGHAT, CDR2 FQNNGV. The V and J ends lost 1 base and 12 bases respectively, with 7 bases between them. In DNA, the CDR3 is TGTGCCAGCAGCTTAGTAGCAGGACCCCTCCACTTT. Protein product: CASSLVAGPLHF.

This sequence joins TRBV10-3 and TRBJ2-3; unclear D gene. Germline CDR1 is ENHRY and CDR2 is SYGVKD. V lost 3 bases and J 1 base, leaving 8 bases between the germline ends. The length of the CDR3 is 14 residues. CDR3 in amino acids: CAISDRTGTDTQYF. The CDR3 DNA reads TGTGCCATCAGTGACAGGACCGGCACAGATACGCAGTATTTT.

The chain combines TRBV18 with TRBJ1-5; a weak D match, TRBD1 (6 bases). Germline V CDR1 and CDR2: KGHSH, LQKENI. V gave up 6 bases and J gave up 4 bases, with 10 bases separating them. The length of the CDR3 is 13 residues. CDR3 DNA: TGTGCCAGCTCCTCCCAGGGGAATCAGCCCCAGCATTTT. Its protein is CASSSQGNQPQHF.

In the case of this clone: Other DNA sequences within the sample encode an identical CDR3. Here the CDR3 reads CSVAAGLNTEAFF. DNA for the CDR3: TGCAGCGTTGCTGCTGGGCTGAACACTGAAGCTTTCTTT. The J gene is TRBJ1-1, the V gene TRBV29-1, with D uncertain. V was shortened by 4 bases and J by 0 bases, with 9 bases between the two germline ends. Germline-derived CDR1 and CDR2 are SQVTM and ANQGSEA. This CDR3 is built from 13 residues.

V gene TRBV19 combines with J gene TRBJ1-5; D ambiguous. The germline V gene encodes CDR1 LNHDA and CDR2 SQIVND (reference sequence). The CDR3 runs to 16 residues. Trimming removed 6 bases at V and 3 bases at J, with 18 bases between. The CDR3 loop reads CASSSGRVSSNQPQHF. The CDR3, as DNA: TGTGCCAGTAGCTCGGGTCGGGTCAGTTCCAATCAGCCCCAGCATTTT.

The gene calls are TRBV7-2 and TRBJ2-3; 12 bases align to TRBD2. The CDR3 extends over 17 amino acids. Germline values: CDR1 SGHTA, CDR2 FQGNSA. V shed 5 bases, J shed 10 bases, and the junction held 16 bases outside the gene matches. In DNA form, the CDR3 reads TGTGCCAGCAGCCCCTACCACGCTCTAGCGGGGGGGTCTGCGCAGTATTTT. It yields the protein CASSPYHALAGGSAQYF.

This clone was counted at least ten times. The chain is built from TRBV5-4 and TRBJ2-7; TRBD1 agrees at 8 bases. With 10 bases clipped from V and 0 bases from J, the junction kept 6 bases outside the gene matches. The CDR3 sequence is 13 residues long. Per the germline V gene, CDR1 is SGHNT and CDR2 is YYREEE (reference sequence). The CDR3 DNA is TGTGCCGGACGGGACAGGAGCTCCTACGAGCAGTACTTC. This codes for CAGRDRSSYEQYF.

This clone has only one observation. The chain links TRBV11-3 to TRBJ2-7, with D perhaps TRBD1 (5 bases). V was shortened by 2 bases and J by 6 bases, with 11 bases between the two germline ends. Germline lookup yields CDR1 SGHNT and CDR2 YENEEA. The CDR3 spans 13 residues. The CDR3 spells CASSLPGSREQYF. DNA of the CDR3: TGTGCCAGCAGCTTACCAGGGTCGCGCGAGCAGTACTTC.

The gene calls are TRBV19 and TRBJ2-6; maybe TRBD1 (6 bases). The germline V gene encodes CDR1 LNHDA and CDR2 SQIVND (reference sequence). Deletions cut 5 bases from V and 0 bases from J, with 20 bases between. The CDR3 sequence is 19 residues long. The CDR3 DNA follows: TGTGCCAGTAGTCAAGACGCCTGGGGGCAGCTCTCTGGGGCCAACGTCCTGACTTTC. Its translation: CASSQDAWGQLSGANVLTF.

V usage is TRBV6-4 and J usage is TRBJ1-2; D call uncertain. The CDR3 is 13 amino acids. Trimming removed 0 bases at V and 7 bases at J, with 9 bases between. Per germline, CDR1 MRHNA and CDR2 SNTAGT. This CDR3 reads CASSDSQEAGYTF. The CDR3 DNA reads TGTGCCAGCAGTGACTCTCAGGAGGCTGGCTACACCTTC.

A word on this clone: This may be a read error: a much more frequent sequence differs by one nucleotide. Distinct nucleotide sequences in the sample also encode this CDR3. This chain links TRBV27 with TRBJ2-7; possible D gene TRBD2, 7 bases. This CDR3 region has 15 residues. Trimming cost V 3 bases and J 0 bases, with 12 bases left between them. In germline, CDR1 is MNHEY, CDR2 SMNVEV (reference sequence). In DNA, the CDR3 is TGTGCCAGCAGTTTGAAGGGGGGGTCCTCCTACGAGCAGTACTTC. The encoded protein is CASSLKGGSSYEQYF.

The CDR3 DNA reads TGTGCCAGCAGCTTAGGGCCAGGAACTAGCACAGATACGCAGTATTTT. Its protein product is CASSLGPGTSTDTQYF. V usage is TRBV7-6 and J usage is TRBJ2-3; D is uncertain. The CDR3 spans 16 residues. V was pared by 1 base and J by 0 bases, with 11 bases between. CDR1 and CDR2 (germline): SGHVS, FNYEAQ.

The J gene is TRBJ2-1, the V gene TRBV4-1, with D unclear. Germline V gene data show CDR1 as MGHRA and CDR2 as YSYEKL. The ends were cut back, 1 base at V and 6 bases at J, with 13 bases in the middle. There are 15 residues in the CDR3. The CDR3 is CASSQGEGMLNEQFF. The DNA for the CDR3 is TGCGCCAGCAGCCAAGGTGAAGGGATGCTCAATGAGCAGTTCTTC.

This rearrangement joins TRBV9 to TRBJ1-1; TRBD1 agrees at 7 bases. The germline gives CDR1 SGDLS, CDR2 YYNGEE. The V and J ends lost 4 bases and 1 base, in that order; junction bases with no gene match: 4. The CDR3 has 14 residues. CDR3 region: CASSRQGSNTEAFF. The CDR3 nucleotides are TGTGCCAGCAGCAGACAGGGTTCGAACACTGAAGCTTTCTTT.

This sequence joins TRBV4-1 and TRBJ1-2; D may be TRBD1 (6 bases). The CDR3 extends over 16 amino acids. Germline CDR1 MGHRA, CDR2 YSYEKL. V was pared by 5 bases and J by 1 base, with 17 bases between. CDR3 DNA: TGCGCCAGCAGCACTCGGACAGCTTCTCTTAACTATGGCTACACCTTC. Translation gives CASSTRTASLNYGYTF.

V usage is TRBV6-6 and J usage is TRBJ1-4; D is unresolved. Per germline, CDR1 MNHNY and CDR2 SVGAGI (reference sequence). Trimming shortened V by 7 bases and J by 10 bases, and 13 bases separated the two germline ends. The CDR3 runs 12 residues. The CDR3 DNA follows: TGTGCCAGCATGAATCAGGTTGGAAAACTGTTTTTT. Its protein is CASMNQVGKLFF.

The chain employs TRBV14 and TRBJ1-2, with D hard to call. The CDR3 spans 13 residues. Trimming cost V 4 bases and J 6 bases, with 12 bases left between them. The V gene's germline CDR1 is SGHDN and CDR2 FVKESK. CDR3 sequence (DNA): TGTGCCAGCAGCCTCAGGACTGCAGATGGCTACACCTTC. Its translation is CASSLRTADGYTF.

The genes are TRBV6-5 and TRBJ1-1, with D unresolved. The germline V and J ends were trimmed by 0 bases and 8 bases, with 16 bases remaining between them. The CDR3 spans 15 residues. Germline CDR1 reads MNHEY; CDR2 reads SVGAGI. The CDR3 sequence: CASSYSNQRPGEAFF. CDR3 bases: TGTGCCAGCAGTTACTCGAACCAAAGACCCGGAGAAGCTTTCTTT.

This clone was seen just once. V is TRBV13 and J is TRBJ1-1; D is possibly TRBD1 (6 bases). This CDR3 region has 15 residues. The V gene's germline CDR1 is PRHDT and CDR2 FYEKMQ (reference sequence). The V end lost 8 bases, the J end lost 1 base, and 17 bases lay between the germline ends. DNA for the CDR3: TGTGCCAGCCGTAGAAGGGGGGCGGGGAACACTGAAGCTTTCTTT. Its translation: CASRRRGAGNTEAFF.